The rows below give T cell receptor beta chains drawn from one sample of a study of shared clonotypes between healthy human individuals. Data came from immunoSEQ multiplex PCR; TCRdb stores just in-frame clones and leaves some out. The sample contains 190,000 or so clones, 90% to 95% of which appear only once. The specimen was naive CD4+ T cells sorted from blood. The receptors were sampled from a woman in her 30s in good health. The conserved cysteine and the conserved F or W are not part of the CDR3 here. Each record gives: J gene, V gene, CDR3 protein.

>TRBJ2-5|TRBV15
ATSRAGSQETQY
>TRBJ2-7|TRBV9
ASSVRGAGDSYEQY
>TRBJ1-2|TRBV9
ASSAHQGDYGYT
>TRBJ2-2|TRBV28
ASSFRPGVGTGELF
>-|TRBV18
ASSPETSGAEQY
>TRBJ1-5|TRBV19
ASSLRGDREGQPQH
>TRBJ2-7|TRBV10-3
AISKSYEQY
>TRBJ1-3|TRBV30
AWTTGQGGTIY
>TRBJ1-5|TRBV6-4
ASSGPDRNQPQH
>TRBJ1-5|TRBV6-6
ASRPDRGGNQPQH
>TRBJ2-2|TRBV1
TSSHRPPSGESTGGELF
>TRBJ1-5|TRBV2
ASSGTGNQPQH
>TRBJ2-7|TRBV6-1
ASSGGLAGDYEQY
>TRBJ2-1|TRBV11-2
ASSLVLGQQF
>TRBJ1-1|TRBV15
ATSRDRVRATEAF
>TRBJ2-7|TRBV6-5
ASSYAWTGHEQY
>TRBJ2-2|TRBV21-1
ASSNDVIAGELF
>TRBJ1-3|TRBV5-1
ASSIDSSGNTIY
>TRBJ2-7|TRBV29-1
SVKGDEQY
>TRBJ1-5|TRBV18
ASSPRFVGPYSNQPQH
>TRBJ1-5|TRBV28
ASSFRRGYSNQPQH
>TRBJ2-7|TRBV28
ASSTTSGIVKVH
>TRBJ2-7|TRBV6-5
ASSYSRDNSYEQY
>-|TRBV5-6
ASSQGIDEQY
>-|TRBV27
ASSYETSGITEQY
>TRBJ2-1|TRBV19
ATSSGSSYNEQF
>TRBJ1-2|TRBV2
ASSELDGYYGYT
>TRBJ1-1|TRBV27
ASSPRGRITEAF
>TRBJ2-1|TRBV27
ASSRYLAGSYNEQF
>TRBJ2-1|TRBV4-1
ASSHTGTSGSRGRYNEQF
>TRBJ2-2|TRBV6-5
ATTGGLTGELF
>TRBJ1-1|TRBV7-6
ASSLAGGTTTEAF
>TRBJ2-7|TRBV28
ASIPVRWSHYEQY
>TRBJ2-7|TRBV10-2
ASRVLAAGFGEQY
>TRBJ2-5|TRBV25-1
ASSVGGNQETQY
>TRBJ1-1|TRBV5-1
ASSLVGTLSLGNTEAF
>TRBJ2-7|TRBV5-1
ASSLYGSEQY
>TRBJ2-7|TRBV28
ASSLLGYEQY
>TRBJ2-1|TRBV28
ATNGEGVFYEQF
>TRBJ2-1|TRBV2
ASRLAIYNEQF
>TRBJ2-5|TRBV27
ASSLYGRETQY
>TRBJ1-1|TRBV28
ASSSGGGLNTEAF
>TRBJ1-1|TRBV27
ATARQGLPNTEAF
>TRBJ1-2|TRBV6-6
ASSDPQGAIYGYT
>TRBJ2-5|TRBV28
ASSPGTGEQY